This TCR beta chain was observed in a study of shared clonotypes between healthy human individuals. This CDR3 contains 16 residues. Looked up from germline, CDR1 is MGHDK and CDR2 is SYGVNS. Unmatched junction bases numbered 5, after V lost 2 bases and J lost 4 bases. This was a deep-level run. Clones were read by immunoSEQ multiplex PCR, and TCRdb kept only the in-frame ones, dropping some. The sample records 2 million to 2.5 million clones, 90% to 96% being singletons. The sequence was collected from a man aged 18 to 35 in good health. The chain uses TRBV25-1 and TRBJ1-6, with 7 bases matching TRBD1. Sequencing used naive CD4+ T cells sorted from blood. Subset indicated: CD45RA+ positively selected. The CDR3 region has the DNA TGTGCCAGCAGTGAACCCCGACAGGGTTATAATTCACCCCTCCACTTT. As protein: CASSEPRQGYNSPLHF.